What follows is one TCR beta chain and its context. At one end the junction does not follow the germline gene, possibly because of a read error. This record comes from a study of blood T cell repertoires in COVID-19. Study information: Both acute and convalescent COVID-19 samples were obtained from the United States, Italy and Spain. The cDNA or gDNA used as material had been derived from T cells, B-cell-depleted T cells, or PBMCs.

Germline V gene sequence: CDR1 SNHLY, CDR2 FYNNEI. The CDR3 runs 15 residues. Seattle participants joined during active infection and were tracked over time. The authors' processing: Amplified reference gene primers provided the basis for estimating nucleated cell counts. Generated by immunoSEQ multiplex PCR, the TCRdb table keeps only in-frame clones and is missing some. V, J and clone size were drawn from that table, and D and trimming were deduced from the DNA. The sample lists around 330,000 clones; approximately 88% were seen once. The sequenced sample consisted of peripheral blood. This TCR came from a woman aged 25 to 39 with COVID-19, enrolled during active disease. V usage is TRBV2 and J usage is TRBJ2-1, with TRBD2 matching 7 bases. The CDR3, as DNA: TGTGCCAGCAGGGAAGAGCGGGGAGGCTACAATGAGCAGTTCTTC. Amino acid sequence: CASREERGGYNEQFF.